The 23 T cell receptor beta chains reported below all come from one sample, sequenced in a study of T cells in Graves' hyperthyroidism and ophthalmopathy. Authors of the study amplified TCR beta CDR3 regions from RNA transcripts. Primed by the HTBI set, a first-round RT-PCR was run on the TCR CDR3. TCRdb re-analysed the multiplex PCR reads in MiXCR, keeping a single row per CDR3 protein. Of 500,000 to 700,000 distinct CDR3 sequences detected, approximately 15% appear once; the ten largest clones hold around 19%. Sequencing was performed on blood. The source of these receptors is a woman in her late teens or twenties with Graves' hyperthyroidism.

The chain has TRBV4-3 and TRBJ2-2; 11 nucleotides line up with TRBD1. The germline V gene encodes CDR1 LGHNA and CDR2 YSLEER. The CDR3 consists of 19 residues. The trim removed 3 bases at V and 4 bases at J, leaving 13 bases unmatched. The CDR3: CASSQAPPDRGPITGELFF. CDR3 in DNA: TGCGCCAGCAGCCAGGCCCCCCCGGACAGGGGGCCGATCACCGGGGAGCTGTTTTTT.

This clonotype was observed a few times. V usage is TRBV11-2 and J usage is TRBJ2-5; 13 nucleotides align to TRBD2. The trim removed 4 bases at V and 5 bases at J, leaving 7 bases unmatched. Looked up from germline, CDR1 is SGHAT and CDR2 is FQNNGV. The CDR3 spans 16 residues. CDR3 sequence (DNA): TGTGCCAGCAGCTCTGGGACTAGCGGGATGGTGGAGACCCAGTACTTC. It encodes CASSSGTSGMVETQYF.

This clonotype turned up a few times. CDR3 sequence: CASSLGQGFYNEQFF. The CDR3 DNA follows: TGTGCCAGCAGCTTAGGACAGGGGTTTTACAATGAGCAGTTCTTC. The V and J genes are TRBV7-9 and TRBJ2-1; 8 bases map to TRBD1. This CDR3 has 15 residues. Per germline, CDR1 SEHNR and CDR2 FQNEAQ (reference sequence). After removal of 1 base from V and 4 bases from J, the junction contained 3 bases not matched to a gene.

This clonotype has at least ten counts. J is TRBJ2-5 and V is TRBV9; D assignment may be TRBD1 or TRBD2 (5 bases each). Trimming removed 4 bases from V and 1 base from J, with 11 bases in between. This CDR3 is 14 amino acids long. Germline assignment: CDR1 SGDLS and CDR2 YYNGEE. The chain's CDR3 is CASSSGPVQETQYF. In nucleotides, the CDR3 is TGTGCCAGCAGCTCGGGACCGGTCCAAGAGACCCAGTACTTC.

The rearrangement links TRBV19 to TRBJ2-1; D may be TRBD2 (7 bases). This CDR3 comprises 16 residues. Per germline, CDR1 LNHDA and CDR2 SQIVND (reference sequence). The germline V and J ends were trimmed by 3 bases and 5 bases, with 17 bases remaining between them. DNA for the CDR3: TGTGCCAGTAGTATCCCGGGTCGGCGGGGGCACAATGAGCAGTTCTTC. It translates to CASSIPGRRGHNEQFF.

The sample holds many counts of this clonotype. This chain joins TRBV12-3 or TRBV12-4 and TRBJ2-7, with 9 bases that match TRBD1. V lost 2 bases, J lost 5 bases, and 7 bases stayed unmatched. This CDR3 has 15 amino acids. The CDR3 reads CASSLIGDRVNEQYF. The CDR3 coding sequence is TGTGCCAGCAGTTTAATAGGGGACAGGGTTAACGAGCAGTACTTC.

The chain recombines TRBV24-1 with TRBJ2-1; D is unclear. V lost 4 bases and J lost 9, with 12 bases in between. Germline lookup yields CDR1 KGHDR and CDR2 SFDVKD. CDR3 size: 13 residues. This chain's CDR3 is CATSDLNFSEQFF. In nucleotides, the CDR3 is TGTGCCACCAGTGACTTAAATTTTTCTGAGCAGTTCTTC.

This clonotype was picked up many times. The chain uses TRBV9 and TRBJ2-3; 7 nucleotides match TRBD2. The J segment lost 1 base and the V segment lost 5 bases, leaving 4 bases of the junction unmatched. This CDR3 region has 14 residues. The germline V gene encodes CDR1 SGDLS and CDR2 YYNGEE. Here the CDR3 reads CASSVSGGTDTQYF. CDR3 in DNA: TGTGCCAGCAGTGTCAGCGGGGGCACAGATACGCAGTATTTT.

This clonotype has only a few counts. This rearrangement joins TRBV18 to TRBJ2-2, with D perhaps given as TRBD1 or TRBD2 (5 bases each). The germline V and J ends were trimmed by 1 base and 0 bases, with 12 bases remaining between them. This CDR3 region has 17 residues. Germline lookup yields CDR1 KGHSH and CDR2 LQKENI. CDR3 sequence reads: CASSPRERGPNTGELFF. DNA of the CDR3: TGTGCCAGCTCACCACGGGAACGGGGACCGAACACCGGGGAGCTGTTTTTT.

This clonotype was seen a few times. The J gene is TRBJ2-3, the V gene TRBV6-2 or TRBV6-3, with 7 bases matching TRBD2. The germline V gene encodes CDR1 MNHEY and CDR2 SVGEGT. This CDR3 contains 13 residues. V dropped 8 bases and J dropped 2; count of bases not matched to a gene: 4. Written as DNA, the CDR3 is TGTGCCAGCGGGAGGGGACCCACAGATACGCAGTATTTT. This encodes CASGRGPTDTQYF.

This clonotype was picked up many times. The DNA for the CDR3 is TGTGCCAGCAGACAGCCTTATAGCAATCAGCCCCAGCATTTT. It codes for CASRQPYSNQPQHF. This chain uses TRBV6-1 with TRBJ1-5; D gene ambiguous. The CDR3 length is 14 residues. Germline V gene lookup returns CDR1 MNHNS and CDR2 SASEGT. V shed 6 bases and J shed 0 bases, with 9 bases lying between them.

This clonotype has ten or more counts. The chain uses TRBV11-2 and TRBJ2-3; 9 bases match TRBD2. Germline V gene lookup returns CDR1 SGHAT and CDR2 FQNNGV. The CDR3 has 18 amino acids. The trim removed 4 bases at V and 2 bases at J, leaving 13 bases unmatched. The CDR3 region is CASSSTKVAGDPTDTQYF. CDR3 DNA sequence: TGTGCCAGCAGCTCCACCAAGGTAGCGGGGGACCCCACAGATACGCAGTATTTT.

The chain carries TRBV4-2 and TRBJ2-1, with 13 bases that match TRBD2. V lost 4 bases and J lost 8; bases outside the gene matches: 8. Germline CDR1 LGHNA, CDR2 YNFKEQ. This CDR3 comprises 16 residues. CDR3 amino acids: CASSPRLAGGFDEQFF. The CDR3 coding sequence is TGTGCCAGCAGCCCCCGACTAGCGGGAGGTTTTGATGAGCAGTTCTTC.

This clonotype was found many times. The germline gene is not matched at one end of the junction; a read error may be the cause. The CDR3 bases are TGTGCCAGCAGCCAAGGGGACTACCAGCAGTACTTC. Protein product: CASSQGDYQQYF. The chain combines TRBV3-1 with TRBJ2-7, with TRBD2 matching over 7 bases. This CDR3 has 12 amino acids. Germline values: CDR1 LGHDT, CDR2 YNNKEL (reference sequence).

This clonotype came up many times. V and J are TRBV7-2 and TRBJ1-2, with 7 bases identical to TRBD1. Germline CDR1 and CDR2: SGHTA and FQGNSA. The junction had 6 bases not matched to a gene; V was cut back by 5 bases and J by 6 bases. This CDR3 has 13 amino acids. The CDR3 DNA reads TGTGCCAGCAGCATCGACAGGGCGGATGGCTACACCTTC. Amino acid sequence: CASSIDRADGYTF.

This clonotype was counted ten times or more. The chain carries TRBV29-1 and TRBJ2-2, with D unresolved. Looked up from germline, CDR1 is SQVTM and CDR2 is ANQGSEA. This CDR3 contains 13 residues. V lost 4 bases, J lost 1 base, and 7 bases lay in between. Written as DNA, the CDR3 is TGCAGCGTTGGGTGGGTGAACACCGGGGAGCTGTTTTTT. Protein: CSVGWVNTGELFF.

This clonotype appeared many times. The chain uses TRBV7-2 and TRBJ1-3; D is uncertain. Germline V gene data show CDR1 as SGHTA and CDR2 as FQGNSA. The CDR3 contains 15 residues. Trimming left V 7 bases short and J 4 bases short, with 17 bases between. Here the CDR3 reads CASTPGRSYGNTIYF. CDR3 nucleotide sequence: TGTGCCAGCACCCCGGGCAGGTCGTACGGAAACACCATATATTTT.

This clonotype was found a few times. The V gene is TRBV25-1, the J gene TRBJ1-2; TRBD1 matches 7 bases. V shed 4 bases, J shed 3 bases, and the junction held 8 bases outside the gene matches. The CDR3 spans 15 residues. Germline loops: CDR1 MGHDK, CDR2 SYGVNS. CDR3 loop: CASSVSGRGDYGYTF. CDR3 coding DNA: TGTGCCAGCAGTGTATCTGGCAGGGGGGACTATGGCTACACCTTC.

The chain is built from TRBV18 and TRBJ1-2; 9 nucleotides line up with TRBD1. J lost 6 bases, V lost 4 bases, and 6 bases had no gene match. The germline V gene encodes CDR1 KGHSH and CDR2 LQKENI. The CDR3 spans 14 residues. The CDR3 region is CASSREQGANGYTF. The CDR3 DNA is TGTGCCAGCTCACGCGAACAGGGGGCGAATGGCTACACCTTC.

This clonotype has more than one count but fewer than ten. This chain's CDR3 is CASSLKWGLETQYF. CDR3 bases: TGCGCCAGCAGCTTGAAGTGGGGCCTGGAGACCCAGTACTTC. This chain connects TRBV5-1 to TRBJ2-5, with a possible D match to TRBD1 (5 bases). Germline values: CDR1 SGHRS, CDR2 YFSETQ. Trimming took 1 base from V and 5 from J, leaving 12 bases between them. This CDR3 spans 14 amino acids.

V usage is TRBV7-9 and J usage is TRBJ2-2, with 8 bases lining up with TRBD1. V lost 5 bases to trimming and J lost 1 base; unmatched junction nucleotides: 9. The CDR3 is 17 residues long. CDR1 is SEHNR and CDR2 is FQNEAQ in the germline V gene (reference sequence). CDR3 in DNA: TGTGCCAGCAGCCCGCACCGACAGGGGCAGAACACCGGGGAGCTGTTTTTT. Translation gives CASSPHRQGQNTGELFF. The entire variable domain, with the rest obtained from reference TRBV7-9 and TRBJ2-2, is as follows: DTGVSQNPRHKITKRGQNVTFRCDPISEHNRLYWYRQTLGQGPEFLTYFQNEAQLEKSRLLSDRFSAERPKGSFSTLEIQRTEQGDSAMYLCASSPHRQGQNTGELFFGEGSRLTVL.

The chain has TRBV10-3 and TRBJ2-3; D may be TRBD2 (5 bases). The CDR3 consists of 13 residues. The germline V gene has CDR1 ENHRY and CDR2 SYGVKD. V dropped 8 bases and J dropped 4 bases, with 13 bases sitting between them. CDR3 DNA: TGTGCCATCCGCACCGAGGGCCCAGATACGCAGTATTTT. The encoded protein is CAIRTEGPDTQYF.

V gene TRBV5-1 combines with J gene TRBJ2-7, with 10 bases matching TRBD2. The CDR3 length is 15 residues. V lost 0 bases, J lost 7 bases, and 7 bases stayed unmatched. Germline CDR1 is SGHRS and CDR2 is YFSETQ. Here the CDR3 DNA reads TGCGCCAGCAGCTTGGTTCTAGCGGGAGCGGAGGAGCAGTACTTC. This sequence encodes CASSLVLAGAEEQYF.